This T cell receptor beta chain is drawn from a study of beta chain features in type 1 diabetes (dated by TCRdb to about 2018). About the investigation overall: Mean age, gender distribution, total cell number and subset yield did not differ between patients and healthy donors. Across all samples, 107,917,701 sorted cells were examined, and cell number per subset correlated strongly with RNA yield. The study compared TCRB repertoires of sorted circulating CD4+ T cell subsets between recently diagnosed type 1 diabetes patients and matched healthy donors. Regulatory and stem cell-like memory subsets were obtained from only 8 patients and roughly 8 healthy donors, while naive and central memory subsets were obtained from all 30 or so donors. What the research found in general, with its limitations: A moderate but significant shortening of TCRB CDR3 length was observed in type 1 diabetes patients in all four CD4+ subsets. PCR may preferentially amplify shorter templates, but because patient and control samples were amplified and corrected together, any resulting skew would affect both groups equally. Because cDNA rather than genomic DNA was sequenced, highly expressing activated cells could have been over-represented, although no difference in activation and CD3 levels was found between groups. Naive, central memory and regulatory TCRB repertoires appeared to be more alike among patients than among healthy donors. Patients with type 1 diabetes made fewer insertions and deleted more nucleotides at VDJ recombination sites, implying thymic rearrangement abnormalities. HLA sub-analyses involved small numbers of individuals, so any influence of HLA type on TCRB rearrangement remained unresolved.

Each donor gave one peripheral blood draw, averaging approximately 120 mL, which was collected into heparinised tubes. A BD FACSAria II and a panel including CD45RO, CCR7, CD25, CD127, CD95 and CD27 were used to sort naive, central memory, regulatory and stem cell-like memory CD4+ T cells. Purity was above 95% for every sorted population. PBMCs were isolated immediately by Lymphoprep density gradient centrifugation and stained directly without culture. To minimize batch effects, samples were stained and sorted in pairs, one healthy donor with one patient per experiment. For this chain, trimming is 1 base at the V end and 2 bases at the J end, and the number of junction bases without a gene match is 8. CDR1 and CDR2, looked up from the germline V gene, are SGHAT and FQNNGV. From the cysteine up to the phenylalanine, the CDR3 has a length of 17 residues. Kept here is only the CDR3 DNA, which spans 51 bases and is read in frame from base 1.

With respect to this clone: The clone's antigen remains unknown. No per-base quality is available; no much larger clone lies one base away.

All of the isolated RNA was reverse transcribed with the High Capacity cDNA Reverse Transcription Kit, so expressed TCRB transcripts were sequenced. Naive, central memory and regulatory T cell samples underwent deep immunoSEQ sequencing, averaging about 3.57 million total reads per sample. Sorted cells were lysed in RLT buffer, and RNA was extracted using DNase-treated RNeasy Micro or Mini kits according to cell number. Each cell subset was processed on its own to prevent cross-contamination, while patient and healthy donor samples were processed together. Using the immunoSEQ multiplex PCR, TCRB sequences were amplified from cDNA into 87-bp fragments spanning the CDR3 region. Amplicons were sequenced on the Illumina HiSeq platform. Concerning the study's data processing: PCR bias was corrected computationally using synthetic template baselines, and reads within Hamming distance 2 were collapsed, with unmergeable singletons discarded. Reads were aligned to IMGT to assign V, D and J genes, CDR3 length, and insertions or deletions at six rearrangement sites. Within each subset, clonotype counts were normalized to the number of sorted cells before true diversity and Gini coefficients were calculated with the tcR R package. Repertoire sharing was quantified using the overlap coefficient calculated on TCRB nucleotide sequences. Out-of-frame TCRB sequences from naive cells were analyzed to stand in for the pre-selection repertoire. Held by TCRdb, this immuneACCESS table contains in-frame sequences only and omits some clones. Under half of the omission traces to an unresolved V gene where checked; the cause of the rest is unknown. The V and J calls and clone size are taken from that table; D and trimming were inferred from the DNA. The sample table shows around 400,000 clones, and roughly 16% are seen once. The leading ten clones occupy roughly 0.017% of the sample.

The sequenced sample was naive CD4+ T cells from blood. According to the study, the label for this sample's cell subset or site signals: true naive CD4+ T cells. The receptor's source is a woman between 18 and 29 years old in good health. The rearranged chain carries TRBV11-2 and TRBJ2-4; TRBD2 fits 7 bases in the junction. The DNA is TGTGCCAGCAGCTTAGTGGGGCTAGCGGACACCAAAAACATTCAGTACTTC. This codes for CASSLVGLADTKNIQYF.